The sequence of this TCR beta chain was determined in a study of T cells in Graves' hyperthyroidism and ophthalmopathy. Absent ophthalmopathy progression within 18 months defined stable Graves' hyperthyroidism. PBMCs were derived from 10 ml fresh peripheral blood. The sample holds a few counts of this clonotype. It was RNA transcripts that yielded the amplified TCR beta CDR3 regions. TCR CDR3 underwent first-round RT-PCR with the HTBI primer set. From the multiplex PCR reads, TCRdb called clonotypes with MiXCR, one entry per CDR3 protein. The table records 650,000 to 750,000 distinct CDR3 sequences, 14% of them present only once. The germline V gene has CDR1 SGHAT and CDR2 FQNNGV. Trimming shortened V by 7 bases and J by 3 bases, and 6 bases separated the two germline ends. The CDR3 runs 11 residues.

The sample taken for sequencing was blood. This clonotype was obtained from a woman between 18 and 29 years old with Graves' hyperthyroidism. The chain combines TRBV11-2 with TRBJ1-1; D is uncertain. CDR3 region: CASIVYTEAFF. In DNA, the CDR3 is TGTGCCAGCATAGTATACACTGAAGCTTTCTTT.